Shown below are 6 T cell receptor beta chains from a single sample sequenced in a study of molecular identifiers for immune sequencing clone quantification. TCRdb analysed the PCR reads with MiXCR anew, one entry per CDR3 protein. The sample holds approximately 680,000 distinct CDR3 sequences; about 25% are singletons and the top ten take 0.7% to 0.95%. Specimen: naive CD8+ T cells from blood, with Jurkat cell RNA spiked in. Regarding subset: FACS-sorted CD8+CD4-CCR7+CD45RA+ naive T cells. The receptor set was obtained from a human donor in good health. Some libraries in this study had Jurkat cell RNA spiked in.

V usage is TRBV7-9 and J usage is TRBJ2-1, with a possible D match to TRBD2 (6 bases). This CDR3 region has 13 residues. V dropped 3 bases and J dropped 5 bases, with 8 bases sitting between them. CDR1 is SEHNR, CDR2 FQNEAQ, per germline (reference sequence). The DNA of the CDR3 is TGTGCCAGCAGCTTTTCGGGGGACAATGAGCAGTTCTTC. It encodes CASSFSGDNEQFF.

Ten or more counts support this clonotype. The rearrangement uses TRBV20-1 and TRBJ2-3; 7 bases fit TRBD2. This CDR3 region has 16 residues. With 6 bases clipped from V and 1 base from J, the junction kept 13 bases outside the gene matches. Germline loops: CDR1 DFQATT, CDR2 SNEGSKA (reference sequence). CDR3 residues: CSALGSERGRTDTQYF. Written as DNA, the CDR3 is TGCAGTGCCCTCGGTTCCGAGCGGGGTCGCACAGATACGCAGTATTTT.

J is TRBJ1-2 and V is TRBV7-6; 7 bases match TRBD1. This CDR3 has 20 residues. The V gene end was trimmed by 2 bases and the J gene end by 2 bases; junction bases not matched to a gene: 20. CDR1 and CDR2 from the germline V gene are SGHVS and FNYEAQ. DNA for the CDR3: TGTGCCAGCAGCTTATACTACTCGACCGGGACAGAGACTTCGAACTATGGCTACACCTTC. It specifies CASSLYYSTGTETSNYGYTF.

Regarding this clonotype: The junction departs from germline at one end; a sequencing error may be responsible. This chain links TRBV7-9 with TRBJ2-5; the match to TRBD2 covers 7 bases. The germline V gene has CDR1 SEHNR and CDR2 FQNEAQ (reference sequence). The CDR3 extends over 14 amino acids. The DNA of the CDR3 is TGTGCCAGCAGCCCCCAACTAGCGAGCGAGATCCAGTACTTC. It encodes CASSPQLASEIQYF.

In its sample, this clonotype was seen once. Its ends do not fully match the called genes, so a read error is possible. The chain combines TRBV6-2 or TRBV6-3 with TRBJ1-4; D ambiguous. The CDR3 loop spans 17 amino acids. The germline gives CDR1 MNHEY, CDR2 SVGEGT. The CDR3 nucleotides are TGTGCCAGCAGTGGTCCTCCGGTTTTTTCAACTAATGAAAATCTGTTTTTT. Protein: CASSGPPVFSTNENLFF.

This clonotype was picked up many times. This rearrangement joins TRBV4-1 to TRBJ2-3, with D uncertain. Trimming shortened V by 3 bases and J by 4 bases, and 11 bases separated the two germline ends. The germline CDR1 and CDR2 sequences are MGHRA and YSYEKL. The CDR3 spans 14 residues. CDR3 sequence: CASSQGGSPDTQYF. DNA of the CDR3: TGCGCCAGCAGCCAGGGCGGTTCTCCAGATACGCAGTATTTT.